This T cell receptor (beta chain) is from a study of T cells after yellow fever vaccination. In the study overall: Those fractions that held only low numbers of cells were prepared using the SMART-Seq v4 Ultra Low Input RNA kit. Findings and limits, study-wide: Abundant clonotypes (contaminants from the bulk population) could be present in FACS-sorted repertoires.

Trimming shortened V by 0 bases and J by 3 bases, and 6 bases separated the two germline ends. CDR3 size: 13 residues. Germline loops: CDR1 SGDLS, CDR2 YYNGEE. With respect to this clonotype: No antigen is known for it.

It was through 5'RACE template switching that TCR cDNA was made, with a universal primer site and UMIs added. TCRdb independently ran MiXCR on the 5' RACE reads; one entry per CDR3 protein. The data hold about 550,000 distinct CDR3 sequences, with 15% to 20% observed a single time. This sequence joins TRBV9 and TRBJ2-5; D call uncertain. Sequenced material: PBMCs, taken 15 days after the yellow fever booster vaccination. The TCR originated in a man younger than 40 who received the YFV17D yellow fever vaccine. CDR3 loop: CASSVEAEETQYF. The DNA of the CDR3 is TGTGCCAGCAGCGTAGAGGCCGAAGAGACCCAGTACTTC.